In this sample, the clone carrying this TCR beta chain turned up many times. Its antigen is not known. CDR1 and CDR2 from the germline V gene are MNHEY and SVGAGI. V was clipped by 3 bases and J by 4 bases; unmatched bases: 7. The CDR3 loop spans 15 amino acids. The data derive from a study of metastatic and nonmetastatic thyroid tumors. Study in general: Thyroid patients, malignant and benign, had repertoires compared across blood and tumor or nodule tissue. Study-wide results and caveats: Versus benign nodules, malignant thyroid tumors reportedly had significantly higher TCR beta diversity, in blood and tumor.

All patients reached thyroid surgery having received no treatment beforehand. In the original workflow: Across clinicopathological groups, CDR3 differences served as the basis for building a distant-metastasis classifier for papillary thyroid cancer. MiXCR reprocessed the PCR reads for TCRdb. Here the V and J calls rest on TCRdb's processing, not on the authors' analysis. The repertoire holds approximately 79,000 clones, with roughly 8.6% as singletons. V usage is TRBV6-5 and J usage is TRBJ2-3, with TRBD2 matching 7 bases. This receptor was taken from a female donor with papillary thyroid cancer or a benign thyroid nodule (not recorded which). Some clones in this sample may be carry-over from other donors' samples. Sequencing was performed on blood. In DNA form, the CDR3 reads TGTGCCAGCAGTTATCATGCGGGGAGGGCAGATACGCAGTATTTT. Residues: CASSYHAGRADTQYF.